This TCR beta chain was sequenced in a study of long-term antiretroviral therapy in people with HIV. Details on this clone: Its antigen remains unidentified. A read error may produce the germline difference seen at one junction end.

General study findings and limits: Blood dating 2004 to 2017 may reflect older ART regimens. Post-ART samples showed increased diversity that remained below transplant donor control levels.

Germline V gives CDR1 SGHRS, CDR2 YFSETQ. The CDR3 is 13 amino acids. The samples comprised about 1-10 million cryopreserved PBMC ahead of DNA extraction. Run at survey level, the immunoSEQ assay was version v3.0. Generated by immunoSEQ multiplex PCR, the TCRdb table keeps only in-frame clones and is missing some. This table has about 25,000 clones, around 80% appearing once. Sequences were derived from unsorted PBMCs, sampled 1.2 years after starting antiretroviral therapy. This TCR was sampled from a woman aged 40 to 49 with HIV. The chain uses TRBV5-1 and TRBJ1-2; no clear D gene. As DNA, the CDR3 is TGTGCCAGCAGCCCCACCGAGTACTATGGCTACACCTTC. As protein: CASSPTEYYGYTF.